Below, 7 T cell receptor beta chains from the same sample are listed, as sequenced in a study of shared clonotypes between healthy human individuals. Clones were read by immunoSEQ multiplex PCR, and TCRdb kept only the in-frame ones, dropping some. The sample yields about 680,000 clones, approximately 90% seen once. CD45RO-negative, CCR7-positively selected cells formed the naive CD8 fraction, excluding terminally differentiated effector memory CD45RA+ cells. Sample: naive CD8+ T cells sorted from blood. The receptors originated from a man in his thirties or forties in good health.

The J gene is TRBJ2-7, the V gene TRBV13; the D is unclear. Looked up from germline, CDR1 is PRHDT and CDR2 is FYEKMQ (reference sequence). This CDR3 spans 12 amino acids. V was clipped by 4 bases and J by 2 bases, with 6 bases between them. CDR3 protein: CASSSTPYEQYF. Here the CDR3 DNA reads TGTGCCAGCAGCTCGACCCCCTACGAGCAGTACTTC.

By share of the sample, this clone is medium-sized. The V gene is TRBV29-1, the J gene TRBJ1-3; the D is unclear. Germline V gene data show CDR1 as SQVTM and CDR2 as ANQGSEA. V was trimmed by 4 bases and J by 0 bases, leaving 7 bases between them. The CDR3 consists of 13 residues. CDR3 sequence reads: CSVGNRSGNTIYF. The CDR3 DNA reads TGCAGCGTTGGTAACCGCTCTGGAAACACCATATATTTT.

This chain uses TRBV19 with TRBJ1-5, with D tentatively TRBD1 (5 bases). Germline V gene data show CDR1 as LNHDA and CDR2 as SQIVND (reference sequence). Trimming shortened V by 3 bases and J by 1 base, and 10 bases separated the two germline ends. This CDR3 spans 15 amino acids. This chain's CDR3 is CASSMGGVSNQPQHF. The CDR3 DNA follows: TGTGCCAGTAGTATGGGGGGTGTGAGCAATCAGCCCCAGCATTTT.

The chain employs TRBV29-1 and TRBJ2-5, with D perhaps matching TRBD2 (6 bases). The CDR3 extends over 14 amino acids. CDR1 and CDR2 from the germline V gene are SQVTM and ANQGSEA. Trimming removed 7 bases at V and 4 bases at J, with 19 bases between. DNA of the CDR3: TGCAGCGCCGAGGGACTCCCCCCAGCAGAGACCCAGTACTTC. It codes for CSAEGLPPAETQYF.

The chain is built from TRBV7-9 and TRBJ2-3; no firm D call. Germline CDR1 SEHNR, CDR2 FQNEAQ (reference sequence). V was cut by 6 bases and J by 2 bases, with 18 bases left in between. This CDR3 region has 16 residues. The CDR3 sequence: CASRALLGADTDTQYF. The CDR3 DNA reads TGTGCCAGCAGGGCCTTATTGGGCGCCGACACAGATACGCAGTATTTT. Variable domain in full (rest from reference TRBV7-9 and TRBJ2-3): DTGVSQNPRHKITKRGQNVTFRCDPISEHNRLYWYRQTLGQGPEFLTYFQNEAQLEKSRLLSDRFSAERPKGSFSTLEIQRTEQGDSAMYLCASRALLGADTDTQYFGPGTRLTVL.

This chain links TRBV27 with TRBJ2-3; no definite D call. The CDR3 has 13 amino acids. Deletions cut 4 bases from V and 5 bases from J, with 10 bases between. In germline, CDR1 is MNHEY, CDR2 SMNVEV (reference sequence). The CDR3 loop is CASSWSAIDTQYF. In nucleotides, the CDR3 is TGTGCCAGCAGTTGGAGCGCGATAGATACGCAGTATTTT.

The V and J genes are TRBV18 and TRBJ2-5; 7 nucleotides line up with TRBD2. This CDR3 has 15 residues. From germline, CDR1 is KGHSH and CDR2 LQKENI. The ends lost 0 bases at V and 2 bases at J; junction bases unmatched: 3. The CDR3 is CASSPPGTTQETQYF. In DNA, the CDR3 is TGTGCCAGCTCACCACCGGGGACTACTCAAGAGACCCAGTACTTC. Full variable domain (remainder filled in from reference TRBV18 and TRBJ2-5): NAGVMQNPRHLVRRRGQEARLRCSPMKGHSHVYWYRQLPEEGLKFMVYLQKENIIDESGMPKERFSAEFPKEGPSILRIQQVVRGDSAAYFCASSPPGTTQETQYFGPGTRLLVL.